One and the same sample provided the 19 T cell receptor beta chains below, sequenced in a study of blood T cells in healthy people across ages. A second about 7 to 12 cycle PCR used barcoded and J-beta primers. In TCRdb, the 5' RACE reads were re-called with MiXCR into one record per CDR3 protein. There are 550,000 to 750,000 distinct CDR3 sequences in the sample; around 21% occur only once, and about 3.6% lies in the top ten. Source material: blood. The source of these receptors is a man between 65 and 80 years old in good health.

Written as DNA, the CDR3 is TGCGCCAGCAGCCCTGACGGGACTAAAGACTACGAGCAGTACTTC. Amino acids: CASSPDGTKDYEQYF. The chain employs TRBV5-1 and TRBJ2-5; 7 nucleotides align to TRBD2. The J call may be faulty, since TRBJ2-7 better matches the DNA end. CDR1 SGHRS and CDR2 YFSETQ come from the germline V gene. This CDR3 contains 15 residues.

The chain links TRBV2 to TRBJ2-5; 12 nucleotides line up with TRBD2. The J call may not be correct, given that the DNA end is closer to TRBJ2-7. The CDR3 contains 15 residues. Per the germline V gene, CDR1 is SNHLY and CDR2 is FYNNEI. The chain's CDR3 is CASRRTSGDVSEQYF. In DNA, the CDR3 is TGTGCCAGCAGACGGACTAGCGGGGATGTCTCCGAGCAGTACTTC.

A remark on this clonotype: No conserved phenylalanine or tryptophan is present at the end of the CDR3, so a read error is the likely explanation. This rearrangement joins TRBV7-9 to TRBJ2-3; the D is unclear. This CDR3 spans 12 amino acids. Germline values: CDR1 SEHNR, CDR2 FQNEAQ (reference sequence). V was trimmed by 5 bases and J by 6 bases, leaving 9 bases between them. CDR3 DNA sequence: TGTGCCAGCAGCCCCCGTACGGATACGCAGTATCTT. Protein: CASSPRTDTQYL.

The CDR3 reads CASSDGGTSTDTQYF. The CDR3 nucleotides read TGTGCCAGCAGTGATGGAGGCACCAGCACAGATACGCAGTATTTT. The chain combines TRBV2 with TRBJ2-3, with D possibly TRBD2 on 5 matching bases. This CDR3 is 15 amino acids long. CDR1 is SNHLY, CDR2 FYNNEI, per germline. The germline V and J ends were trimmed by 3 bases and 0 bases, with 10 bases remaining between them.

This clonotype has just a few counts. The chain combines TRBV2 with TRBJ2-7; D gene unclear. CDR3 size: 11 residues. CDR1 is SNHLY, CDR2 FYNNEI, per germline. Trimming removed 5 bases at V and 5 bases at J, with 7 bases between. In nucleotides, the CDR3 is TGTGCCAGCAGTCAGATGGACGAGCAGTACTTC. This gives the protein CASSQMDEQYF. The full variable domain, rest sourced from reference TRBV2 and TRBJ2-7, is EPEVTQTPSHQVTQMGQEVILRCVPISNHLYFYWYRQILGQKVEFLVSFYNNEISEKSEIFDDQFSVERPDGSNFTLKIRSTKLEDSAMYFCASSQMDEQYFGPGTRLTVT.

This clonotype was counted only a few times. The V and J genes are TRBV12-3 or TRBV12-4 and TRBJ2-7, with TRBD2 matching over 9 bases. V shed 3 bases and J 4 bases; nucleotides not matched to a gene: 4. The CDR3 is made up of 14 amino acids. CDR3 amino acids: CASSFAGGVYEQYF. In nucleotides, the CDR3 is TGTGCCAGCAGTTTTGCGGGAGGGGTATACGAGCAGTACTTC.

This clonotype appeared a few times. CDR3 in DNA: TGTGCCAGCAGCCAGAAATCCGAGCAGTACTTC. This sequence encodes CASSQKSEQYF. The genes are TRBV3-1 and TRBJ2-7, with D uncertain. Germline V gene data show CDR1 as LGHDT and CDR2 as YNNKEL (reference sequence). Trimming cost V 3 bases and J 6 bases, with 6 bases left between them. This CDR3 is 11 amino acids long.

The V and J genes are TRBV24-1 and TRBJ2-7, with a tentative D call TRBD2 (6 bases). With 7 bases removed from V and 5 bases from J, the gap between germline ends came to 14 bases. The length of the CDR3 is 13 residues. Germline assignment: CDR1 KGHDR and CDR2 SFDVKD. The CDR3 region is CATSGFPSDEQYF. In DNA form, the CDR3 reads TGTGCCACCAGCGGGTTTCCTAGCGACGAGCAGTACTTC.

The V gene is TRBV28, the J gene TRBJ2-2; TRBD2 might be the D (6 bases). Germline V CDR1 and CDR2: MDHEN, SYDVKM. Trimming took 6 bases from V and 0 from J, leaving 17 bases between them. This CDR3 is built from 17 residues. The CDR3, as DNA: TGTGCCAGCAGAAGATCCCGGGACTCCTCGAACACCGGGGAGCTGTTTTTT. It translates to CASRRSRDSSNTGELFF.

There are many counts of this clonotype. The chain combines TRBV27 with TRBJ2-3, with 10 nucleotides matching TRBD2. The CDR3 consists of 17 residues. V gave up 7 bases and J gave up 4 bases; unmatched junction bases: 14. Germline V gives CDR1 MNHEY, CDR2 SMNVEV (reference sequence). The CDR3 nucleotides read TGTGCCAGCACCCGACTAGCGGGCCCCCTCCGGGCAGATACGCAGTATTTT. Translating gives CASTRLAGPLRADTQYF.

This clonotype was counted only a few times. The CDR3 sequence is CASSFGSGEKLFF. The CDR3 DNA is TGTGCCAGCAGCTTCGGCTCGGGCGAAAAACTGTTTTTT. V is TRBV5-6 and J is TRBJ1-4; D ambiguous. CDR1 is SGHDT, CDR2 YYEEEE, per germline. The CDR3 is 13 amino acids. V was trimmed by 2 bases and J by 8 bases, leaving 10 bases between them.

The CDR3 DNA reads as TGTGCCAGCAGTTCCCAGACAGGCTTCCAAGAGACCCAGTACTTC. Translation: CASSSQTGFQETQYF. This chain uses TRBV12-3 or TRBV12-4 with TRBJ2-5; D possibly corresponds to TRBD1 (6 bases). There are 15 residues in the CDR3. V dropped 4 bases and J dropped 1 base, with 13 bases sitting between them.

The chain carries TRBV11-2 and TRBJ2-5; D call uncertain. The J call may be faulty, since TRBJ2-7 better matches the DNA end. The CDR3 is made up of 15 amino acids. Per the germline V gene, CDR1 is SGHAT and CDR2 is FQNNGV. The CDR3 nucleotides are TGTGCCAGCAGCTTAGTGGCAGCTCCCTCTTACGAGCAGTACTTC. This encodes CASSLVAAPSYEQYF.

V is TRBV4-1 and J is TRBJ2-5; 9 bases are shared with TRBD2. V lost 4 bases to trimming and J lost 4 bases; unmatched junction nucleotides: 10. The V gene's germline CDR1 is MGHRA and CDR2 YSYEKL. This CDR3 spans 16 amino acids. The CDR3 sequence: CASSLTSVAGVETQYF. The CDR3 DNA reads as TGCGCCAGCAGCCTAACCTCCGTAGCGGGAGTAGAGACCCAGTACTTC.

This clonotype has just a few counts. The chain is built from TRBV7-2 and TRBJ2-1, with 9 bases matching TRBD2. Trimming at V came to 5 bases and at J to 7 bases, leaving 18 bases not matched to a gene. This CDR3 has 18 residues. Per the germline V gene, CDR1 is SGHTA and CDR2 is FQGNSA. In DNA form, the CDR3 reads TGTGCCAGCAGCCGCCTCGGTGGCGGGGGGGCTAGGGGGAATGAGCAGTTCTTC. This translates into CASSRLGGGGARGNEQFF.

The chain links TRBV4-1 to TRBJ2-2; possibly TRBD1 or TRBD2 for D (5 bases each). CDR1 is MGHRA and CDR2 is YSYEKL in the germline V gene. The CDR3 covers 16 residues. Trimming cost V 0 bases and J 2 bases, with 10 bases left between them. CDR3: CASSQDSGPNTGELFF. In DNA, the CDR3 is TGCGCCAGCAGCCAAGATTCGGGGCCTAACACCGGGGAGCTGTTTTTT.

This chain links TRBV7-9 with TRBJ2-7; D is undetermined. Per germline, CDR1 SEHNR and CDR2 FQNEAQ (reference sequence). V was clipped by 3 bases and J by 2 bases, with 11 bases between them. This CDR3 has 14 residues. The CDR3 coding sequence is TGTGCCAGCAGCTTTGACGGATCGACCTACGAGCAGTACTTC. It codes for CASSFDGSTYEQYF. The full variable domain, rest sourced from reference TRBV7-9 and TRBJ2-7, is DTGVSQNPRHKITKRGQNVTFRCDPISEHNRLYWYRQTLGQGPEFLTYFQNEAQLEKSRLLSDRFSAERPKGSFSTLEIQRTEQGDSAMYLCASSFDGSTYEQYFGPGTRLTVT.

The table lists this clonotype with many counts. This chain uses TRBV12-3 or TRBV12-4 with TRBJ1-4; possibly TRBD1 for D (6 bases). The germline V and J ends were trimmed by 3 bases and 7 bases, with 15 bases remaining between them. The CDR3 has 15 amino acids. The CDR3 bases are TGTGCCAGCAGTTTTACCAGGGGTTCCAGTGAAAAACTGTTTTTT. Encoded protein: CASSFTRGSSEKLFF.

The V and J genes are TRBV6-1 and TRBJ2-3; the match to TRBD2 covers 11 bases. V trimming: 3 bases; J trimming: 2 bases; junction bases outside the gene matches: 4. The germline gives CDR1 MNHNS, CDR2 SASEGT. The CDR3 is made up of 16 amino acids. In DNA, the CDR3 is TGTGCCAGCAGTGACCTAGCGGGAGGTCTCACAGATACGCAGTATTTT. Residues: CASSDLAGGLTDTQYF.